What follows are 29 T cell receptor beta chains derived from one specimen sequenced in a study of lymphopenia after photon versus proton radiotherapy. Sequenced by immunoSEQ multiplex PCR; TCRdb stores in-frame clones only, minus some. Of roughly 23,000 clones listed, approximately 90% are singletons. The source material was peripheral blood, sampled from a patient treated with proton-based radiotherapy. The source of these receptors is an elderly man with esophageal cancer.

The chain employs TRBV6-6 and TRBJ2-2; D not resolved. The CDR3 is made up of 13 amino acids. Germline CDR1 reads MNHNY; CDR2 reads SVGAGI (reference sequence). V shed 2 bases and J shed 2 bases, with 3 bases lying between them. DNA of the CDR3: TGTGCCAGCAGTTACACAAACACCGGGGAGCTGTTTTTT. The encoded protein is CASSYTNTGELFF.

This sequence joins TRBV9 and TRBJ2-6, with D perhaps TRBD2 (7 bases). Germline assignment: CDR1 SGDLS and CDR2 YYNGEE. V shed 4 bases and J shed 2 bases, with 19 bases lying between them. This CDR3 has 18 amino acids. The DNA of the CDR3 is TGTGCCAGCAGCTCCCCGAGGGGGGGAAGGGCTGGGGCCAACGTCCTGACTTTC. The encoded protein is CASSSPRGGRAGANVLTF.

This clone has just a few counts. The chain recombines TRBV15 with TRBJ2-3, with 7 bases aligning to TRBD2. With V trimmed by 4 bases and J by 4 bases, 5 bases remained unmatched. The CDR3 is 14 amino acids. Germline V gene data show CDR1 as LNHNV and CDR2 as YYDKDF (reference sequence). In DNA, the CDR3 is TGTGCCACCAGCAAGGGAGGGGACTCAGATACGCAGTATTTT. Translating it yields CATSKGGDSDTQYF.

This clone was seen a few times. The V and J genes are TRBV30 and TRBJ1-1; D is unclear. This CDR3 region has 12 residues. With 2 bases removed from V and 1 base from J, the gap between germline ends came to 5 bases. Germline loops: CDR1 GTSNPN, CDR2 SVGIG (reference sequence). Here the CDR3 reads CAWSPGNTEAFF. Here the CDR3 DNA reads TGTGCCTGGAGTCCAGGGAACACTGAAGCTTTCTTT.

The CDR3 region is CASSHDRGEETQYF. In DNA, the CDR3 is TGTGCCAGCAGCCACGACAGGGGAGAAGAGACCCAGTACTTC. V usage is TRBV4-2 and J usage is TRBJ2-5; TRBD1 aligns across 8 bases. The J segment lost 3 bases and the V segment lost 3 bases, leaving 3 bases of the junction unmatched. The CDR3 loop spans 14 amino acids. Per the germline V gene, CDR1 is LGHNA and CDR2 is YNFKEQ.

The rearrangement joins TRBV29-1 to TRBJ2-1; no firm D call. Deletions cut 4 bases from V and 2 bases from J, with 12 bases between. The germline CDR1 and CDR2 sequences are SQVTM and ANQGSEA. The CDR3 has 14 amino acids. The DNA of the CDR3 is TGCAGCGTTGTCTCGGGCGAAGCCTACAATGAGCAGTTCTTC. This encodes CSVVSGEAYNEQFF.

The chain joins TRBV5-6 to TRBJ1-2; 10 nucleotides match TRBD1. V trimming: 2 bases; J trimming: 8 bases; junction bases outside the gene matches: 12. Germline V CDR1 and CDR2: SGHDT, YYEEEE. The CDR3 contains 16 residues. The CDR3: CASSLKAFDRGQGYTF. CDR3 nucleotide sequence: TGTGCCAGCAGCTTAAAAGCATTCGACAGGGGGCAGGGCTACACCTTC.

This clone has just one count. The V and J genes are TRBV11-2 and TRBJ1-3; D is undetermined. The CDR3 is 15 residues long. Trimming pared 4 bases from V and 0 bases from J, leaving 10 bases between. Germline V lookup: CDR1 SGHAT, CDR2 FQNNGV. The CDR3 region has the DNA TGTGCCAGCAGCTCCCTGACGGTCTCTGGAAACACCATATATTTT. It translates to CASSSLTVSGNTIYF.

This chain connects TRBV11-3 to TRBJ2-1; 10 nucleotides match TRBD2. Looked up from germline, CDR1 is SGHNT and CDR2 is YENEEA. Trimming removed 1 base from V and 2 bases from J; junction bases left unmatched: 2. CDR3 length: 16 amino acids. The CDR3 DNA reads TGTGCCAGCAGCTTAGGAGCGGGGGGGCCCTACAATGAGCAGTTCTTC. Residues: CASSLGAGGPYNEQFF.

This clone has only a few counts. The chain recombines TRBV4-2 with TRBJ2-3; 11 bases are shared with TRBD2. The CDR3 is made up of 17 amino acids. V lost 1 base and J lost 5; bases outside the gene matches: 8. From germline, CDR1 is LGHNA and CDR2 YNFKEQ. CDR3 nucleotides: TGTGCCAGCAGCCAAGGGGTTAGCGGGGGGGCGATAGATACGCAGTATTTT. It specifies CASSQGVSGGAIDTQYF.

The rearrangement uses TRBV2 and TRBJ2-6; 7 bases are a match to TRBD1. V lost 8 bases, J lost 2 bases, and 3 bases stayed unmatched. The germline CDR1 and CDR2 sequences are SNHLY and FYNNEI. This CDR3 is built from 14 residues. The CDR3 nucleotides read TGTGCCAGCGTGAGGGGGCCTGGGGCCAACGTCCTGACTTTC. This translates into CASVRGPGANVLTF.

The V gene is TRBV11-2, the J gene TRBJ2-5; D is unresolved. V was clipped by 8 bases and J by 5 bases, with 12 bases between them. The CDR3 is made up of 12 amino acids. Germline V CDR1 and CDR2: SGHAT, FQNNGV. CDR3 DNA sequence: TGTGCCAGCTCGCCGGTCGGGGAGACCCAGTACTTC. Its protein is CASSPVGETQYF. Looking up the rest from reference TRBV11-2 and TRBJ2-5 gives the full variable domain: EAGVAQSPRYKIIEKRQSVAFWCNPISGHATLYWYQQILGQGPKLLIQFQNNGVVDDSQLPKDRFSAERLKGVDSTLKIQPAKLEDSAVYLCASSPVGETQYFGPGTRLLVL.

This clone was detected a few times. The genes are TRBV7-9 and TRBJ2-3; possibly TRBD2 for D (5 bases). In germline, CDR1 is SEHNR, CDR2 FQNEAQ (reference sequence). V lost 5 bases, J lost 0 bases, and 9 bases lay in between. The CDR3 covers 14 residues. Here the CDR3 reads CASSRRDSTDTQYF. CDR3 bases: TGTGCCAGCAGCCGACGGGATAGCACAGATACGCAGTATTTT.

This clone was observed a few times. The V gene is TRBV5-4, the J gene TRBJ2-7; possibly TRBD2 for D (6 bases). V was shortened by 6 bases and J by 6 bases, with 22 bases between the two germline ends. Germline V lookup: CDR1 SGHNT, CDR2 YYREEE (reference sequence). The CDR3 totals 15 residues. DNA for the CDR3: TGTGCCAGCATCGACGATGCCGGGATCGGGGGCGAGCAGTACTTC. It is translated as CASIDDAGIGGEQYF.

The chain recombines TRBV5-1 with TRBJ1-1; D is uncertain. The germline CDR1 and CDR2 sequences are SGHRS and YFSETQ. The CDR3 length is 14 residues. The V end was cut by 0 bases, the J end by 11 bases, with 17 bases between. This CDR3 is CASSLDGGLGAAFF. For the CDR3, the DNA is TGCGCCAGCAGCTTGGATGGCGGGTTAGGAGCGGCTTTCTTT.

The chain's CDR3 is CASSLVSGGAYEQYF. The CDR3 DNA sequence: TGTGCCAGCAGCCTAGTGTCCGGGGGGGCATACGAGCAGTACTTC. The gene calls are TRBV7-2 and TRBJ2-7, with 8 positions matching TRBD2. The V gene's germline CDR1 is SGHTA and CDR2 FQGNSA. V gave up 5 bases and J gave up 4 bases; unmatched junction bases: 10. CDR3 length equals 15 residues.

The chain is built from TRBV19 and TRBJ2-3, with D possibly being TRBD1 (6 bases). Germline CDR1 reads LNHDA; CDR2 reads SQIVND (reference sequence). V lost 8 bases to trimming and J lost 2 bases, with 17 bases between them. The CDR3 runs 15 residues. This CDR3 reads CASVKKDRSTDTQYF. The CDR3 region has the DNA TGTGCCAGTGTTAAAAAGGACAGATCCACAGATACGCAGTATTTT.

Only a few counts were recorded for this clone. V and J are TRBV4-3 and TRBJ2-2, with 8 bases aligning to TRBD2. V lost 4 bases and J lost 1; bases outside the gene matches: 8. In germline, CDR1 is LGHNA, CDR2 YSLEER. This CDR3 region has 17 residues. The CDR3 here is CASSRQPAGENTGELFF. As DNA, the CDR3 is TGCGCCAGCAGCCGACAACCAGCGGGGGAGAACACCGGGGAGCTGTTTTTT.

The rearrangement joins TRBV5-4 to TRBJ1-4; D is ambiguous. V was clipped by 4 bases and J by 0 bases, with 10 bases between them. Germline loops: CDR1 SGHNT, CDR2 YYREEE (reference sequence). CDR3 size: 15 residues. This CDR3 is CASSPDHATNEKLFF. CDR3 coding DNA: TGTGCCAGCAGCCCCGACCATGCAACTAATGAAAAACTGTTTTTT.

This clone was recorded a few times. CDR3 DNA sequence: TGTGCCAGCTCACCTGAGACAAGACTTAACTATGGCTACACCTTC. Its protein product is CASSPETRLNYGYTF. The chain carries TRBV18 and TRBJ1-2, with no clear D. CDR3 length: 15 amino acids. Trimming took off 3 bases at V and 1 base at J, with 12 bases between the two ends. Looked up from germline, CDR1 is KGHSH and CDR2 is LQKENI.

The CDR3 sequence is CSVTSRGNEQFF. Here the CDR3 DNA reads TGCAGCGTCACCTCTCGGGGAAATGAGCAGTTCTTC. The V gene is TRBV29-1, the J gene TRBJ2-1, with a weak D call TRBD2 (5 bases). The CDR3 spans 12 residues. Between the trimmed V and J ends, which lost 6 bases and 7 bases, there was a span of 13 bases. Germline loops: CDR1 SQVTM, CDR2 ANQGSEA.

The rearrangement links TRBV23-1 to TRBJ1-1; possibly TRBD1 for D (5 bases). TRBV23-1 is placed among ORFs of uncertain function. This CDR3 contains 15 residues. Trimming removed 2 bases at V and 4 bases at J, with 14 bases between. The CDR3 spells CASSQGGEKGTEAFF. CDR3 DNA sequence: TGCGCCAGCAGTCAAGGGGGGGAAAAGGGCACTGAAGCTTTCTTT.

The CDR3 loop reads CASSLYSEETQYF. The CDR3 DNA is TGTGCCAGCAGCTTATACAGCGAAGAGACCCAGTACTTC. J is TRBJ2-5 and V is TRBV7-9, with D unclear. The CDR3 has 13 amino acids. V dropped 2 bases and J dropped 3 bases, with 7 bases sitting between them. Germline V lookup: CDR1 SEHNR, CDR2 FQNEAQ (reference sequence).

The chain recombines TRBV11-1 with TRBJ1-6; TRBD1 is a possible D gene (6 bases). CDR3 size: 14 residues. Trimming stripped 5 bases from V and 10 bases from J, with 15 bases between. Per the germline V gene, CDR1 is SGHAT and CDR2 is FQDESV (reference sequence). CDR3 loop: CASSEQGMGSPLHF. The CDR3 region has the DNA TGTGCCAGCAGCGAACAGGGAATGGGCTCACCCCTCCACTTT. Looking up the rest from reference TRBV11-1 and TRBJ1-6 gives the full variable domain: EAEVAQSPRYKITEKSQAVAFWCDPISGHATLYWYRQILGQGPELLVQFQDESVVDDSQLPKDRFSAERLKGVDSTLKIQPAELGDSAMYLCASSEQGMGSPLHFGNGTRLTVT.

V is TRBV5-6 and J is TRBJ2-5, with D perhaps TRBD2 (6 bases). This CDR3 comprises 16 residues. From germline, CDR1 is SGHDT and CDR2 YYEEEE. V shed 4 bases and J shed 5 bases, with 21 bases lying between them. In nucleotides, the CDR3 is TGTGCCAGCAGCCCGACCCCGCCGGGAGATAGGGAGACCCAGTACTTC. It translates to CASSPTPPGDRETQYF.

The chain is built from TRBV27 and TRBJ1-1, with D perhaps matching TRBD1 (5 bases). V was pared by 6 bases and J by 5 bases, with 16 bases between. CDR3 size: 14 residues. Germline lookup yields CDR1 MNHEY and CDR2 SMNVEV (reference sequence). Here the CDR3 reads CASSSGTSVTEAFF. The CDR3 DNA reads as TGTGCCAGCAGCTCCGGGACTTCTGTTACTGAAGCTTTCTTT.

DNA for the CDR3: TGTGCCAGCAGCAAAACGACTCGGTCGGGGGCCAACGTCCTGACTTTC. This gives the protein CASSKTTRSGANVLTF. V is TRBV7-9 and J is TRBJ2-6; D is undetermined. Germline CDR1 and CDR2: SEHNR and FQNEAQ (reference sequence). This CDR3 has 16 amino acids. V lost 5 bases to trimming and J lost 4 bases, with 15 bases between them.

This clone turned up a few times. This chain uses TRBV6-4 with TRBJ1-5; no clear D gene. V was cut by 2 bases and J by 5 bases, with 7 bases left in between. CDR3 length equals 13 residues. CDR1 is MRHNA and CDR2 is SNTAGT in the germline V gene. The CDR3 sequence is CASSDGRDQPQHF. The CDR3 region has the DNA TGTGCCAGCAGTGACGGGCGGGATCAGCCCCAGCATTTT.

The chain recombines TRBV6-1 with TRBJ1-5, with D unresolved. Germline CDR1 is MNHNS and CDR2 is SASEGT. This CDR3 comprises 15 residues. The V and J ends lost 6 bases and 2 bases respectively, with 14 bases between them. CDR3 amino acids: CASSIRGYGNQPQHF. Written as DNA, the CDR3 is TGTGCCAGCAGCATTCGGGGTTACGGCAATCAGCCCCAGCATTTT.